The 23 T cell receptor beta chains below were found in one sample sequenced in a study of blood T cell repertoires in COVID-19. Some clones are missing from TCRdb's copy, which holds only in-frame ones; the method was immunoSEQ multiplex PCR. The repertoire consists of over 200,000 clones, with 86% occurring once and the leading ten covering 2.2%. Sequenced input: peripheral blood. These receptor sequences come from a man aged 25-45 years who had recovered from COVID-19.

The V and J genes are TRBV7-8 and TRBJ2-4; TRBD2 aligns across 7 bases. The CDR3 consists of 17 residues. Germline V lookup: CDR1 SGHVS, CDR2 FQNEAQ. J gave up 0 bases and V 3 bases, and 8 bases lay outside the gene matches. Here the CDR3 reads CASSFGGNALAKNIQYF. The CDR3 DNA reads as TGTGCCAGCAGCTTCGGGGGGAACGCGCTAGCCAAAAACATTCAGTACTTC.

The chain recombines TRBV21-1 with TRBJ2-5; TRBD1 is taken as the D call from the table, unchecked against the DNA. TRBV21-1 is an annotated pseudogene. This CDR3 is 15 amino acids long. CDR3 bases: TGTGCCAGCAGCAAAAGGGGGACAGGGGACAAGACCCAGTACTTC. Its protein product is CASSKRGTGDKTQYF.

V usage is TRBV6-6 and J usage is TRBJ2-2; possibly TRBD1 for D (6 bases). The CDR3 extends over 15 amino acids. V gave up 7 bases and J gave up 5 bases, with 17 bases separating them. Germline V CDR1 and CDR2: MNHNY, SVGAGI (reference sequence). The CDR3: CASIKDQGWTGELFF. For the CDR3, the DNA is TGTGCCAGCATTAAGGACCAGGGGTGGACCGGGGAGCTGTTTTTT.

The CDR3 sequence is CAMRGGDYEQYF. CDR3 in DNA: TGTGCCATGAGGGGGGGAGACTACGAGCAGTACTTC. This chain links TRBV10-3 with TRBJ2-7; TRBD2 is a possible D gene (7 bases). The germline V gene has CDR1 ENHRY and CDR2 SYGVKD. The CDR3 contains 12 residues. Trimming cost V 9 bases and J 3 bases, with 12 bases left between them.

V and J are TRBV6-4 and TRBJ1-2; 7 bases fit TRBD1. The length of the CDR3 is 12 residues. V gave up 5 bases and J gave up 8 bases; unmatched junction bases: 5. Germline loops: CDR1 MRHNA, CDR2 SNTAGT. CDR3 in DNA: TGTGCCAGCAGTACAAGGACAGGCGGCTACACCTTC. Protein sequence: CASSTRTGGYTF.

The gene calls are TRBV12-3 or TRBV12-4 and TRBJ1-2; 7 bases map to TRBD1. V trimming: 7 bases; J trimming: 8 bases; junction bases outside the gene matches: 7. The CDR3 is 12 residues long. CDR3 loop: CASTRVRGGYTF. For the CDR3, the DNA is TGTGCCAGCACGCGGGTCAGGGGGGGCTACACCTTC.

This clone was detected only a few times. The V and J genes are TRBV11-3 and TRBJ1-1, with a weak D call TRBD1 (6 bases). V lost 5 bases, J lost 6 bases, and 16 bases lay in between. In germline, CDR1 is SGHNT, CDR2 YENEEA. The CDR3 totals 14 residues. CDR3 in amino acids: CASSPGGGRAEAFF. CDR3 in DNA: TGTGCCAGCAGCCCCGGGGGGGGCAGGGCTGAAGCTTTCTTT.

The chain links TRBV5-1 to TRBJ1-3; D gene unclear. CDR1 is SGHRS, CDR2 YFSETQ, per germline. Trimming removed 4 bases from V and 1 base from J, with 9 bases in between. The CDR3 covers 14 residues. CDR3 sequence (DNA): TGCGCCAGCAGCCCGGACTTGTCTGGAAACACCATATATTTT. Its protein product is CASSPDLSGNTIYF.

The CDR3 nucleotides read TGTGCCAGTAGTATCGACGGGACTAGCGGGGTCAGTGAGCAGTTCTTC. Amino acid sequence: CASSIDGTSGVSEQFF. This chain uses TRBV19 with TRBJ2-1, with 13 bases that match TRBD2. Germline-derived CDR1 and CDR2 are LNHDA and SQIVND (reference sequence). Germline trimming cut 3 bases from V and 9 bases from J; bases unmatched to any gene: 8. This CDR3 spans 16 amino acids.

This chain connects TRBV5-1 to TRBJ1-3, with D uncertain. This CDR3 has 16 amino acids. Trimming took off 4 bases at V and 0 bases at J, with 14 bases between the two ends. Germline V gene lookup returns CDR1 SGHRS and CDR2 YFSETQ. CDR3 sequence reads: CASSPGELSSGNTIYF. CDR3 in DNA: TGCGCCAGCAGCCCCGGGGAGCTTAGCTCTGGAAACACCATATATTTT.

The chain links TRBV5-4 to TRBJ1-6; a possible D gene is TRBD1 (5 bases). Trimming shortened V by 4 bases and J by 7 bases, and 18 bases separated the two germline ends. The CDR3 covers 16 residues. Germline loops: CDR1 SGHNT, CDR2 YYREEE (reference sequence). This CDR3 is CASSAQASGGNSPLHF. The CDR3 DNA is TGTGCCAGCAGCGCGCAGGCAAGTGGGGGGAATTCACCCCTCCACTTT.

This chain uses TRBV19 with TRBJ1-4, with a tentative D call TRBD1 (6 bases). The CDR3 has 14 amino acids. V lost 5 bases and J 8 bases, leaving 15 bases between the germline ends. The V gene's germline CDR1 is LNHDA and CDR2 SQIVND (reference sequence). CDR3 bases: TGTGCCAGTAGTTCACAGGGAAGGGGGGAAAAACTGTTTTTT. It translates to CASSSQGRGEKLFF. Based on the CDR3 plus reference TRBV19 and TRBJ1-4, the full variable domain is DGGITQSPKYLFRKEGQNVTLSCEQNLNHDAMYWYRQDPGQGLRLIYYSQIVNDFQKGDIAEGYSVSREKKESFPLTVTSAQKNPTAFYLCASSSQGRGEKLFFGSGTQLSVL.

This chain uses TRBV9 with TRBJ1-1; D not certain. In germline, CDR1 is SGDLS, CDR2 YYNGEE. The germline V and J ends were trimmed by 0 bases and 4 bases, with 7 bases remaining between them. CDR3 size: 13 residues. The CDR3 protein is CASSVAITTEAFF. DNA for the CDR3: TGTGCCAGCAGCGTAGCTATAACCACTGAAGCTTTCTTT.

This chain's CDR3 is CATSVFRTGNEKLFF. The CDR3 DNA reads as TGTGCCACCAGCGTCTTTCGGACAGGCAACGAAAAACTGTTTTTT. The J gene is TRBJ1-4, the V gene TRBV15; 7 bases are shared with TRBD1. After removal of 5 bases from V and 8 bases from J, the junction contained 11 bases not matched to a gene. Germline values: CDR1 LNHNV, CDR2 YYDKDF (reference sequence). CDR3 size: 15 residues.

The V gene is TRBV5-8, the J gene TRBJ2-4, with a weak D call TRBD1 (6 bases). CDR3 size: 15 residues. CDR1 and CDR2 from the germline V gene are SGHTS and YDEGEE. With 4 bases removed from V and 2 bases from J, the gap between germline ends came to 13 bases. The CDR3 DNA is TGTGCCAGCAGCCGTCTACAGGGACCCAAAAACATTCAGTACTTC. This gives the protein CASSRLQGPKNIQYF.

The rearrangement uses TRBV11-2 and TRBJ1-2; 9 bases line up with TRBD1. This CDR3 spans 15 amino acids. Germline V gene data show CDR1 as SGHAT and CDR2 as FQNNGV. V gave up 3 bases and J gave up 7 bases; unmatched junction bases: 9. CDR3 coding DNA: TGTGCCAGCAGCTTTGCCGGGACAGGGAATGGTGGCTACACCTTC. Protein product: CASSFAGTGNGGYTF.

This rearrangement joins TRBV6-5 to TRBJ1-2; the D gene is possibly TRBD1 (5 bases). This CDR3 region has 14 residues. The V end was cut by 2 bases, the J end by 5 bases, with 12 bases between. The germline CDR1 and CDR2 sequences are MNHEY and SVGAGI. CDR3 in amino acids: CASSYPGNPYGYTF. In DNA, the CDR3 is TGTGCCAGCAGTTACCCAGGGAACCCTTATGGCTACACCTTC.

The gene calls are TRBV5-1 and TRBJ2-3; D may be TRBD2 (5 bases). The ends were cut back, 0 bases at V and 5 bases at J, with 7 bases in the middle. Germline assignment: CDR1 SGHRS and CDR2 YFSETQ. This CDR3 is built from 13 residues. Written as DNA, the CDR3 is TGCGCCAGCAGCTTGGGCGGGCGAGATACGCAGTATTTT. This translates into CASSLGGRDTQYF.

In this sample, this clone turned up once. This chain uses TRBV19 with TRBJ1-1; TRBD1 matches at 7 bases. The V and J ends lost 5 bases and 2 bases, in that order; junction bases with no gene match: 5. This CDR3 has 14 amino acids. Germline CDR1 reads LNHDA; CDR2 reads SQIVND (reference sequence). For the CDR3, the DNA is TGTGCCAGTAGTGCTCACAGGGGTAACACTGAAGCTTTCTTT. The encoded protein is CASSAHRGNTEAFF.

J is TRBJ1-2 and V is TRBV7-9, with 7 nucleotides matching TRBD1. V lost 4 bases, J lost 2 bases, and 4 bases stayed unmatched. CDR3 size: 14 residues. Germline values: CDR1 SEHNR, CDR2 FQNEAQ (reference sequence). The CDR3 reads CASSSMTGNYGYTF. The CDR3 DNA follows: TGTGCCAGCAGCTCGATGACAGGGAACTATGGCTACACCTTC.

The V and J genes are TRBV5-1 and TRBJ2-2, with a weak D call TRBD2 (5 bases). Germline CDR1 reads SGHRS; CDR2 reads YFSETQ. The CDR3 runs 18 residues. Trimming removed 3 bases from V and 5 bases from J, with 23 bases in between. For the CDR3, the DNA is TGCGCCAGCAGCTCCCAGGCTGTTCCGCGGGCTAGGACCGGGGAGCTGTTTTTT. It yields the protein CASSSQAVPRARTGELFF. The entire variable domain, with the rest obtained from reference TRBV5-1 and TRBJ2-2, is as follows: KAGVTQTPRYLIKTRGQQVTLSCSPISGHRSVSWYQQTPGQGLQFLFEYFSETQRNKGNFPGRFSGRQFSNSRSEMNVSTLELGDSALYLCASSSQAVPRARTGELFFGEGSRLTVL.

The V call is TRBV24-1, the J call TRBJ2-3; 15 nucleotides line up with TRBD2. After removal of 5 bases from V and 0 bases from J, the junction contained 2 bases not matched to a gene. The CDR3 is 17 residues long. Germline V gives CDR1 KGHDR, CDR2 SFDVKD. The CDR3 region has the DNA TGTGCCACCAGTGGGGGACTAGCGGGGGGTAGCACAGATACGCAGTATTTT. Amino acids: CATSGGLAGGSTDTQYF.

The chain recombines TRBV30 with TRBJ2-7; 9 bases align to TRBD1. The J segment lost 1 base and the V segment lost 3 bases, leaving 1 base of the junction unmatched. CDR3 length equals 13 residues. Germline V gene data show CDR1 as GTSNPN and CDR2 as SVGIG (reference sequence). The CDR3 region has the DNA TGTGCCTGGAGGGGGACAGGGTCCTACGAGCAGTACTTC. This codes for CAWRGTGSYEQYF.